A single sample gave rise to the 23 T cell receptor beta chains below, sequenced in a study of a mutant IDH1 vaccine in newly diagnosed glioma. Their antigens remain unidentified. Sequencing was performed with immunoSEQ multiplex PCR; in TCRdb, only in-frame clones are kept and a portion is missing. The sample holds almost 85,000 clones, 65% to 90% seen once. Time point meaning: week 23, last vaccination. Topical imiquimod accompanied each vaccine dose, which consisted of 300 ug of mutant IDH1 20-mer peptide. The sequences come from PBMCs, collected from a glioma patient whose treatment included an IDH1 peptide vaccine. These receptors came from a man aged 30 to 39 with glioma. Some clones in this sample may be carry-over from other donors' samples.

The chain couples TRBV18 to TRBJ1-5, with D uncertain. V lost 2 bases, J lost 6 bases, and 14 bases lay in between. The CDR3 extends over 15 amino acids. Germline CDR1 and CDR2: KGHSH and LQKENI. CDR3 nucleotides: TGTGCCAGCTCACCAAACACAGCCAAGGGTCAGCCCCAGCATTTT. Translation gives CASSPNTAKGQPQHF.

This clone was seen a handful of times. The gene calls are TRBV9 and TRBJ1-1, with unresolved D. Deletions cut 0 bases from V and 0 bases from J, with 9 bases between. Germline CDR1 SGDLS, CDR2 YYNGEE. The CDR3 loop spans 15 amino acids. The CDR3 protein is CASSVGSRMNTEAFF. The CDR3 nucleotides read TGTGCCAGCAGCGTAGGATCGCGGATGAACACTGAAGCTTTCTTT. Full variable domain (remainder filled in from reference TRBV9 and TRBJ1-1): DSGVTQTPKHLITATGQRVTLRCSPRSGDLSVYWYQQSLDQGLQFLIQYYNGEERAKGNILERFSAQQFPDLHSELNLSSLELGDSALYFCASSVGSRMNTEAFFGQGTRLTVV.

The chain recombines TRBV5-1 with TRBJ1-6; D gene uncertain. The CDR3 length is 15 residues. Deletions cut 5 bases from V and 0 bases from J, with 9 bases between. Germline assignment: CDR1 SGHRS and CDR2 YFSETQ. The CDR3 loop is CASSGGSSYNSPLHF. The CDR3, as DNA: TGCGCCAGCAGTGGAGGGAGCTCCTATAATTCACCCCTCCACTTT. Full variable domain (missing parts from reference TRBV5-1 and TRBJ1-6): KAGVTQTPRYLIKTRGQQVTLSCSPISGHRSVSWYQQTPGQGLQFLFEYFSETQRNKGNFPGRFSGRQFSNSRSEMNVSTLELGDSALYLCASSGGSSYNSPLHFGNGTRLTVT.

The chain employs TRBV7-8 and TRBJ1-2; D is possibly TRBD1 (5 bases). Deletions cut 2 bases from V and 3 bases from J, with 10 bases between. CDR1 is SGHVS, CDR2 FQNEAQ, per germline. The CDR3 consists of 14 residues. This chain's CDR3 is CASSLLGEDYGYTF. CDR3 DNA sequence: TGTGCCAGCAGCTTATTGGGGGAAGACTATGGCTACACCTTC.

The chain has TRBV2 and TRBJ1-2, with TRBD1 matching 7 bases. Germline CDR1 SNHLY, CDR2 FYNNEI. V was pared by 6 bases and J by 0 bases, with 7 bases of the junction left unmatched. CDR3 length: 15 amino acids. CDR3: CASSDRQGPNYGYTF. The CDR3 nucleotides are TGTGCCAGCAGCGACCGACAGGGCCCTAACTATGGCTACACCTTC.

This clone was detected a few times. Other nucleotide sequences in the sample specify the same CDR3. The chain couples TRBV2 to TRBJ1-2, with a possible D match to TRBD1 (5 bases). The length of the CDR3 is 13 residues. Germline V CDR1 and CDR2: SNHLY, FYNNEI. Trimming shortened V by 3 bases and J by 4 bases, and 9 bases separated the two germline ends. The CDR3 region is CASSEGQSYGYTF. CDR3 sequence (DNA): TGTGCCAGCAGTGAGGGGCAGAGCTATGGCTACACCTTC.

The J gene is TRBJ2-5, the V gene TRBV5-1; 7 nucleotides align to TRBD1. J lost 0 bases, V lost 3 bases, and 5 bases had no gene match. The CDR3 runs to 15 residues. Germline V gene sequence: CDR1 SGHRS, CDR2 YFSETQ. The DNA for the CDR3 is TGCGCCAGCAGCTCGGGACAGCGGTACCAAGAGACCCAGTACTTC. This gives the protein CASSSGQRYQETQYF.

J is TRBJ2-7 and V is TRBV18; TRBD1 might be the D (7 bases). CDR3 size: 13 residues. The V end was cut by 2 bases, the J end by 5 bases, with 10 bases between. Germline CDR1 KGHSH, CDR2 LQKENI. DNA of the CDR3: TGTGCCAGCTCACCATCCAGGGGGGACGAGCAGTACTTC. It encodes CASSPSRGDEQYF. The full variable domain, its missing parts supplied by reference TRBV18 and TRBJ2-7, is NAGVMQNPRHLVRRRGQEARLRCSPMKGHSHVYWYRQLPEEGLKFMVYLQKENIIDESGMPKERFSAEFPKEGPSILRIQQVVRGDSAAYFCASSPSRGDEQYFGPGTRLTVT.

V usage is TRBV18 and J usage is TRBJ2-5; a weak D match, TRBD2 (5 bases). This CDR3 has 18 amino acids. The V end lost 4 bases, the J end lost 2 bases, and 23 bases lay between the germline ends. CDR1 is KGHSH and CDR2 is LQKENI in the germline V gene. The chain's CDR3 is CASSRNQDWSDSQETQYF. The DNA for the CDR3 is TGTGCCAGCTCACGAAACCAGGACTGGAGCGATTCGCAAGAGACCCAGTACTTC.

This chain joins TRBV7-9 and TRBJ2-7; 11 bases map to TRBD1. This CDR3 region has 15 residues. Losses at the gene ends were 2 bases for V and 3 bases for J; bases not matched to a gene: 3. CDR1 is SEHNR, CDR2 FQNEAQ, per germline (reference sequence). The chain's CDR3 is CASSLIGTGGYEQYF. The CDR3, as DNA: TGTGCCAGCAGCTTAATCGGGACAGGGGGCTACGAGCAGTACTTC.

V usage is TRBV18 and J usage is TRBJ2-7; D not resolved. The CDR3 has 13 amino acids. Looked up from germline, CDR1 is KGHSH and CDR2 is LQKENI. V lost 1 base, J lost 2 bases, and 6 bases lay in between. The CDR3 nucleotides are TGTGCCAGCTCACCACTAACCACCTACGAGCAGTACTTC. This codes for CASSPLTTYEQYF.

The chain recombines TRBV9 with TRBJ1-4, with TRBD1 matching over 8 bases. CDR1 SGDLS and CDR2 YYNGEE come from the germline V gene. There are 15 residues in the CDR3. V lost 3 bases to trimming and J lost 8 bases; unmatched junction nucleotides: 9. The CDR3 sequence: CASSAETGEGEKLFF. The CDR3 region has the DNA TGTGCCAGCAGCGCAGAGACAGGGGAAGGGGAAAAACTGTTTTTT.

The V gene is TRBV6-1, the J gene TRBJ1-2; no firm D call. The CDR3 is made up of 13 amino acids. V was cut by 5 bases and J by 7 bases, with 14 bases left in between. The germline V gene encodes CDR1 MNHNS and CDR2 SASEGT. The CDR3 sequence: CASSPEVHGGYTF. The CDR3 bases are TGTGCCAGCAGTCCCGAGGTTCATGGTGGCTACACCTTC.

This rearrangement joins TRBV7-2 to TRBJ1-1, with 7 bases fitting TRBD1. The germline V gene encodes CDR1 SGHTA and CDR2 FQGNSA. The CDR3 is 14 residues long. Losses at the gene ends were 1 base for V and 4 bases for J; bases not matched to a gene: 3. The CDR3 loop is CASSLGGQVTEAFF. The DNA of the CDR3 is TGTGCCAGCAGCTTAGGAGGACAGGTCACTGAAGCTTTCTTT.

CDR3 protein: CASSSGTRQETQYF. CDR3 DNA sequence: TGCGCCAGCAGTTCCGGGACTAGGCAAGAGACCCAGTACTTC. This chain links TRBV5-1 with TRBJ2-5, with 8 bases fitting TRBD2. Unmatched junction bases numbered 5, after V lost 5 bases and J lost 2 bases. The CDR3 consists of 14 residues. Germline CDR1 and CDR2: SGHRS and YFSETQ.

This clone was seen a handful of times. V and J are TRBV18 and TRBJ1-1; D uncertain. Germline-derived CDR1 and CDR2 are KGHSH and LQKENI. The V end was cut by 3 bases, the J end by 2 bases, with 13 bases between. There are 15 residues in the CDR3. The CDR3 coding sequence is TGTGCCAGCTCACCCCGTGAAGGACTAAACACTGAAGCTTTCTTT. Amino acid sequence: CASSPREGLNTEAFF. The entire variable domain, with the rest obtained from reference TRBV18 and TRBJ1-1, is as follows: NAGVMQNPRHLVRRRGQEARLRCSPMKGHSHVYWYRQLPEEGLKFMVYLQKENIIDESGMPKERFSAEFPKEGPSILRIQQVVRGDSAAYFCASSPREGLNTEAFFGQGTRLTVV.

CDR3: CASSQGQNYGYTF. The CDR3, as DNA: TGTGCCAGCAGCCAAGGTCAGAACTATGGCTACACCTTC. This chain uses TRBV14 with TRBJ1-2; D unclear. Germline V lookup: CDR1 SGHDN, CDR2 FVKESK. V lost 1 base, J lost 2 bases, and 5 bases lay in between. The CDR3 has 13 amino acids.

The chain is built from TRBV4-3 and TRBJ1-1, with D unresolved. Germline V gene data show CDR1 as LGHNA and CDR2 as YSLEER. There are 13 residues in the CDR3. V dropped 1 base and J dropped 5 bases, with 8 bases sitting between them. CDR3 sequence: CASSQGRETEAFF. CDR3 nucleotide sequence: TGCGCCAGCAGCCAAGGCCGCGAAACTGAAGCTTTCTTT.

The count of this clone is one. The rearrangement joins TRBV10-1 to TRBJ2-2; D gene uncertain. Germline V gene lookup returns CDR1 WNHNN and CDR2 SYGVQD (reference sequence). The CDR3 sequence is 16 residues long. The V gene lost 3 bases and the J gene lost 4 bases, with 15 bases spanning the gap. The CDR3 DNA sequence: TGCGCCAGCAGTGACCCCAAGGAGCGAGGCACCGGGGAGCTGTTTTTT. Protein: CASSDPKERGTGELFF.

V and J are TRBV30 and TRBJ2-7; 12 bases align to TRBD1. CDR3 size: 16 residues. Germline V gives CDR1 GTSNPN, CDR2 SVGIG (reference sequence). V lost 2 bases to trimming and J lost 4 bases; unmatched junction nucleotides: 9. This CDR3 reads CAWSSPGTGGTYEQYF. DNA for the CDR3: TGTGCCTGGAGTTCACCCGGGACAGGGGGCACATACGAGCAGTACTTC.

The V call is TRBV15, the J call TRBJ2-1; D possibly corresponds to TRBD2 (6 bases). This CDR3 contains 15 residues. V lost 8 bases, J lost 1 base, and 15 bases lay in between. The V gene's germline CDR1 is LNHNV and CDR2 YYDKDF (reference sequence). CDR3 sequence (DNA): TGTGCCACCCGAGGAGGGGTTCAGTCCTACAATGAGCAGTTCTTC. Amino acid sequence: CATRGGVQSYNEQFF.

This chain links TRBV4-2 with TRBJ2-7; the D gene is possibly TRBD1 (6 bases). The germline V gene encodes CDR1 LGHNA and CDR2 YNFKEQ. The CDR3 runs 13 residues. V lost 4 bases and J lost 7, with 14 bases in between. The CDR3 DNA is TGTGCCAGCAGCCCTACGGACAGACAAGAGCAGTACTTC. This codes for CASSPTDRQEQYF.

The chain joins TRBV15 to TRBJ1-1; D is possibly TRBD1 (6 bases). Trimming cost V 0 bases and J 9 bases, with 14 bases left between them. CDR1 and CDR2 from the germline V gene are LNHNV and YYDKDF (reference sequence). This CDR3 contains 14 residues. CDR3 sequence reads: CATSRDRDRTKAFF. CDR3 nucleotide sequence: TGTGCCACCAGCAGAGATCGTGACAGGACCAAAGCTTTCTTT.